This TCR beta chain was identified in a study of identical twins. Findings and limits, study-wide: Not following the same donors, the study drew its conclusions from cross-sectional statistical analysis.

TCRdb re-called the 5' RACE reads with MiXCR, one entry per CDR3 protein. The sample lists roughly 720,000 distinct CDR3 sequences, roughly 18% occurring once. Comment on this clonotype: No antigen is known for it.

V trimming: 8 bases; J trimming: 2 bases; junction bases outside the gene matches: 6. The CDR3 is 13 amino acids. Germline assignment: CDR1 SEHNR and CDR2 FQNEAQ (reference sequence). These data are also associated with another study on T cells expressing NK-cell markers.

The sequenced sample consisted of PBMCs. The rearrangement uses TRBV7-9 and TRBJ2-7; TRBD1 aligns across 7 bases. The sequence derives from a woman under 30 in good health. CDR3: CASRRDSPYEQYF. CDR3 coding DNA: TGTGCCAGCCGCAGGGACAGCCCCTACGAGCAGTACTTC.